The rows below give T cell receptor beta chains drawn from one sample of a study of CD8 T cells in Susac syndrome. From the immunoSEQ multiplex PCR reads, TCRdb called clonotypes with MiXCR, one entry per CDR3 protein. The table lists 130,000 to 150,000 distinct CDR3 sequences, 90% to 96% of them singletons. Input material: CD4+ T cells from PBMCs. These receptors originate from a human donor with Susac syndrome. Each CDR3 is given without its conserved first and last residue.

v_call: TRBV2
j_call: TRBJ2-2
cdr3_length: 11
cdr3_aa: ASKGARTGELF

v_call: TRBV3-1
j_call: TRBJ1-1
cdr3_length: 12
cdr3_aa: ASSVHRTNTEAF

v_call: TRBV29-1
j_call: TRBJ2-7
cdr3_length: 10
cdr3_aa: SVAGGAYEQY

v_call: TRBV19
j_call: TRBJ1-5
cdr3_length: 11
cdr3_aa: ASSQGWHQPQH

v_call: TRBV25-1
j_call: TRBJ2-7
cdr3_length: 13
cdr3_aa: ASSEIVGPTGEQY

v_call: TRBV3-1
j_call: TRBJ2-5
cdr3_length: 13
cdr3_aa: ASSQNQGGQETQY

v_call: TRBV20-1
j_call: TRBJ2-7
cdr3_length: 9
cdr3_aa: SARDTYEQY

v_call: TRBV4-1
j_call: TRBJ1-1
cdr3_length: 13
cdr3_aa: ASSYRDSLNTEAF

v_call: TRBV12-3/TRBV12-4
j_call: TRBJ2-2
cdr3_length: 12
cdr3_aa: ASSLGSGTGELF

v_call: TRBV28
j_call: TRBJ2-1
cdr3_length: 10
cdr3_aa: ASSLSAGEQF

v_call: TRBV25-1
j_call: TRBJ1-1
cdr3_length: 11
cdr3_aa: ASRDRHVTEAF

v_call: TRBV7-9
j_call: TRBJ2-7
cdr3_length: 11
cdr3_aa: ASSLVRVHEQY

v_call: TRBV21-1
j_call: TRBJ2-7
cdr3_length: 8
cdr3_aa: LKRVDEQY

v_call: TRBV12-3/TRBV12-4
j_call: TRBJ2-4
cdr3_length: 14
cdr3_aa: ASRPGTVLAKNIQY

v_call: TRBV12-3/TRBV12-4
j_call: TRBJ2-3
cdr3_length: 11
cdr3_aa: ASSPHGSDTQY

v_call: TRBV11-2
j_call: TRBJ2-7
cdr3_length: 10
cdr3_aa: ASRGGLYEQY

v_call: TRBV12-3/TRBV12-4
j_call: TRBJ1-2
cdr3_length: 12
cdr3_aa: ASSYGTALGGYT

v_call: TRBV9
j_call: TRBJ2-3
cdr3_length: 13
cdr3_aa: ASSAGLPPGDTQY

v_call: TRBV6-6
j_call: TRBJ2-2
cdr3_length: 13
cdr3_aa: ASSYQAGVTGELF

v_call: TRBV5-1
j_call: TRBJ1-1
cdr3_length: 11
cdr3_aa: ASSEDPNTEAF

v_call: TRBV12-3/TRBV12-4
j_call: TRBJ1-6
cdr3_length: 14
cdr3_aa: ASTSLLDGYNSPLH

v_call: TRBV12-3/TRBV12-4
j_call: TRBJ1-1
cdr3_length: 11
cdr3_aa: ASTTGVGTEAF

v_call: TRBV20-1
j_call: TRBJ2-1
cdr3_length: 11
cdr3_aa: SASLAGYNEQF

v_call: TRBV29-1
j_call: TRBJ2-7
cdr3_length: 12
cdr3_aa: SVEATGPSYEQY

v_call: TRBV6-5
j_call: TRBJ1-2
cdr3_length: 12
cdr3_aa: ASSLLGTGRGYT

v_call: TRBV3-1
j_call: TRBJ2-2
cdr3_length: 12
cdr3_aa: ASSQGSYTGELF

v_call: TRBV14
j_call: TRBJ1-1
cdr3_length: 11
cdr3_aa: ASSQGMRAEAF

v_call: TRBV9
j_call: TRBJ2-1
cdr3_length: 13
cdr3_aa: ASSVGPGTGNEQF

v_call: TRBV20-1
j_call: TRBJ2-3
cdr3_length: 12
cdr3_aa: SAPSSGGADTQY

v_call: TRBV29-1
j_call: TRBJ2-3
cdr3_length: 9
cdr3_aa: SVAMADTQY

v_call: TRBV20-1
j_call: TRBJ2-7
cdr3_length: 13
cdr3_aa: SARDSLAGVVEQY

v_call: TRBV4-1
j_call: TRBJ2-4
cdr3_length: 18
cdr3_aa: ASSQGRLAGTLQAKNIQY

v_call: TRBV7-3
j_call: TRBJ2-3
cdr3_length: 12
cdr3_aa: ASSRTAPTDTQY

v_call: TRBV19
j_call: TRBJ1-6
cdr3_length: 12
cdr3_aa: ASSYGSMNSPLH

v_call: TRBV3-1
j_call: TRBJ2-7
cdr3_length: 11
cdr3_aa: ASSQEVRHEQY

v_call: TRBV7-2
j_call: TRBJ2-7
cdr3_length: 13
cdr3_aa: ASSLDAGTGIEQY

v_call: TRBV4-1
j_call: TRBJ2-7
cdr3_length: 12
cdr3_aa: ASSRMYGSYEQY

v_call: TRBV5-6
j_call: TRBJ2-5
cdr3_length: 10
cdr3_aa: ASRRTGETQY

v_call: TRBV28
j_call: TRBJ2-1
cdr3_length: 13
cdr3_aa: ATRPQKISRNEQF

v_call: TRBV28
j_call: TRBJ2-7
cdr3_length: 10
cdr3_aa: ASSRGNRGRD

v_call: TRBV3-1
j_call: TRBJ2-7
cdr3_length: 13
cdr3_aa: ASSQAVSSSYEQY

v_call: TRBV12-3/TRBV12-4
j_call: TRBJ2-7
cdr3_length: 11
cdr3_aa: ASSFEVSYEQY

v_call: TRBV18
j_call: TRBJ2-7
cdr3_length: 12
cdr3_aa: ASSPAEGPYEQY

v_call: TRBV29-1
j_call: TRBJ2-2
cdr3_length: 13
cdr3_aa: SVGTGTDRTRELF

v_call: TRBV15
j_call: TRBJ2-3
cdr3_length: 14
cdr3_aa: ATSRAPGQGPDTQY

v_call: TRBV9
j_call: TRBJ2-3
cdr3_length: 10
cdr3_aa: ASSVDGDTQY

v_call: TRBV10-3
j_call: TRBJ2-7
cdr3_length: 11
cdr3_aa: ASQPTLSYEQY

v_call: TRBV20-1
j_call: TRBJ1-2
cdr3_length: 14
cdr3_aa: SATPGHLSSNYGYT

v_call: TRBV24-1
j_call: TRBJ2-1
cdr3_length: 13
cdr3_aa: ATSDPRTGPDEQF

v_call: TRBV7-9
j_call: TRBJ2-3
cdr3_length: 10
cdr3_aa: ASSPVGEGQY

v_call: TRBV29-1
j_call: TRBJ2-3
cdr3_length: 12
cdr3_aa: SADKTGWTDTQY

v_call: TRBV27
j_call: TRBJ2-3
cdr3_length: 13
cdr3_aa: ATTRVGGITDTQY

v_call: TRBV20-1
j_call: TRBJ1-2
cdr3_length: 11
cdr3_aa: SAKGQGALGYT

v_call: TRBV18
j_call: TRBJ2-1
cdr3_length: 19
cdr3_aa: ASSPSSQGDVYWGSYNEQF

v_call: TRBV5-1
j_call: TRBJ2-3
cdr3_length: 13
cdr3_aa: ASSLGTVSTDTQY